The 18 T cell receptor beta chains below come from one sample, sequenced in a study of blood T cell repertoires in COVID-19. Sequencing used immunoSEQ multiplex PCR; TCRdb keeps in-frame clones, though not all of them. The repertoire consists of more than 120,000 clones, with about 80% occurring once and the leading ten covering roughly 3.7%. Input material: PBMCs or T cells enriched from blood (not recorded which). The receptors come from a man aged 50 to 59 in a cohort exposed to, infected with or recovered from COVID-19 (not recorded which).

In its sample, this clone was seen a few times. This sequence joins TRBV9 and TRBJ2-3, with 9 bases identical to TRBD2. This CDR3 has 18 amino acids. The V and J ends lost 4 bases and 1 base, in that order; junction bases with no gene match: 13. Germline CDR1 is SGDLS and CDR2 is YYNGEE. The CDR3 is CASSPTLGAGGGTDTQYF. CDR3 bases: TGTGCCAGCAGCCCCACTCTCGGGGCGGGAGGGGGCACAGATACGCAGTATTTT. The full variable domain, completed using reference TRBV9 and TRBJ2-3, is DSGVTQTPKHLITATGQRVTLRCSPRSGDLSVYWYQQSLDQGLQFLIQYYNGEERAKGNILERFSAQQFPDLHSELNLSSLELGDSALYFCASSPTLGAGGGTDTQYFGPGTRLTVL.

This rearrangement joins TRBV6-1 to TRBJ2-1; 9 bases map to TRBD2. The V segment lost 1 base and the J segment 11 bases; nucleotides outside the gene matches: 9. Germline V gene data show CDR1 as MNHNS and CDR2 as SASEGT. The CDR3 spans 15 residues. CDR3 DNA: TGTGCCAGCAGTGAAGTGCTGCTAGCGGGATGGAAGCAGTTCTTC. It yields the protein CASSEVLLAGWKQFF.

The chain couples TRBV29-1 to TRBJ1-3, with D uncertain. The CDR3 spans 12 residues. Germline assignment: CDR1 SQVTM and CDR2 ANQGSEA. V lost 7 bases to trimming and J lost 4 bases, with 11 bases between them. The CDR3 sequence is CSANGVGNTIYF. CDR3 bases: TGCAGCGCAAACGGAGTCGGAAACACCATATATTTT. Using reference TRBV29-1 and TRBJ1-3 for the parts outside the CDR3, the full variable domain is SAVISQKPSRDICQRGTSLTIQCQVDSQVTMMFWYRQQPGQSLTLIATANQGSEATYESGFVIDKFPISRPNLTFSTLTVSNMSPEDSSIYLCSANGVGNTIYFGEGSWLTVV.

The chain carries TRBV11-3 and TRBJ2-1, with TRBD2 matching over 9 bases. The CDR3 extends over 20 amino acids. V shed 0 bases and J 0 bases; nucleotides not matched to a gene: 12. Germline CDR1 SGHNT, CDR2 YENEEA. For the CDR3, the DNA is TGTGCCAGCAGCTTAGAACGGGGTAGCGGGGGCCCTAACTCCTACAATGAGCAGTTCTTC. Residues: CASSLERGSGGPNSYNEQFF.

In this sample, this clone turned up once. The chain is built from TRBV5-4 and TRBJ2-2, with D possibly TRBD2 on 5 matching bases. The CDR3 is made up of 16 amino acids. The V end lost 0 bases, the J end lost 0 bases, and 9 bases lay between the germline ends. Germline CDR1 reads SGHNT; CDR2 reads YYREEE (reference sequence). The CDR3 nucleotides read TGTGCCAGCAGCTTGGCGGGGATCGCGAACACCGGGGAGCTGTTTTTT. It encodes CASSLAGIANTGELFF.

J is TRBJ2-2 and V is TRBV2; TRBD1 agrees at 7 bases. Germline V lookup: CDR1 SNHLY, CDR2 FYNNEI. The CDR3 runs to 13 residues. J was trimmed by 6 bases and V by 10 bases; bases with no gene match: 8. The CDR3 region is CANQGGPAGELFF. CDR3 coding DNA: TGTGCCAACCAAGGGGGCCCGGCCGGGGAGCTGTTTTTT.

V and J are TRBV6-5 and TRBJ2-5, with 7 bases that match TRBD1. This CDR3 spans 14 amino acids. V was pared by 5 bases and J by 5 bases, with 8 bases of the junction left unmatched. Germline lookup yields CDR1 MNHEY and CDR2 SVGAGI. CDR3 sequence reads: CASSTTGPGETQYF. The CDR3 coding sequence is TGTGCCAGCAGTACGACAGGGCCGGGGGAGACCCAGTACTTC.

This chain joins TRBV2 and TRBJ2-1, with unresolved D. The V gene lost 4 bases and the J gene lost 2 bases, with 18 bases spanning the gap. The V gene's germline CDR1 is SNHLY and CDR2 FYNNEI. The CDR3 length is 17 residues. In DNA, the CDR3 is TGTGCCAGCAGTGGATTAGTTAAGAGCGCAACCTACAATGAGCAGTTCTTC. It yields the protein CASSGLVKSATYNEQFF.

J is TRBJ1-1 and V is TRBV30; weak D call: TRBD1 (5 bases). Germline assignment: CDR1 GTSNPN and CDR2 SVGIG (reference sequence). The V end was cut by 0 bases, the J end by 6 bases, with 11 bases between. This CDR3 region has 13 residues. The DNA for the CDR3 is TGTGCCTGGAGTGTAGGTGGCAGGGCTGAAGCTTTCTTT. Translating it yields CAWSVGGRAEAFF.

The chain joins TRBV19 to TRBJ1-1; D ambiguous. Trimming removed 3 bases at V and 3 bases at J, with 8 bases between. Germline V gene lookup returns CDR1 LNHDA and CDR2 SQIVND (reference sequence). The CDR3 covers 13 residues. The DNA of the CDR3 is TGTGCCAGTAGTATTCGGGTTTACACTGAAGCTTTCTTT. This codes for CASSIRVYTEAFF.

CDR3 nucleotides: TGTGCCTGTAGGGGCGGGGGGCCCCTGGGGGAGCAGTACTTC. This gives the protein CACRGGGPLGEQYF. The chain couples TRBV7-2 to TRBJ2-7, with 8 bases aligning to TRBD2. The CDR3 loop spans 14 amino acids. Germline CDR1 SGHTA, CDR2 FQGNSA. With V trimmed by 11 bases and J by 7 bases, 16 bases remained unmatched.

This clone was observed many times. This chain connects TRBV3-1 (or the pseudogene TRBV3-2) to TRBJ2-3; 16 nucleotides line up with TRBD2. The junction had 3 bases not matched to a gene; V was cut back by 0 bases and J by 6 bases. The germline CDR1 and CDR2 sequences are LGHDT and YNNKEL (reference sequence). This CDR3 has 17 residues. The CDR3 bases are TGTGCCAGCAGCCAAGAGGGACTAGCGGGGGGGAAGGATACGCAGTATTTT. Encoded protein: CASSQEGLAGGKDTQYF.

The chain is built from TRBV12-3 or TRBV12-4 and TRBJ1-2; D is uncertain. CDR3 length: 12 amino acids. V lost 6 bases to trimming and J lost 6 bases, with 11 bases between them. CDR3 DNA: TGTGCCAGCAGCAAAGCGACGGATGGCTACACCTTC. Protein: CASSKATDGYTF.

The chain uses TRBV5-1 and TRBJ2-7; 8 nucleotides agree with TRBD1. V lost 0 bases to trimming and J lost 2 bases; unmatched junction nucleotides: 1. Per germline, CDR1 SGHRS and CDR2 YFSETQ. This CDR3 is 14 amino acids long. CDR3 bases: TGCGCCAGCAGCTTGGACAGGGGGACCTACGAGCAGTACTTC. Protein product: CASSLDRGTYEQYF. Full variable domain (remainder filled in from reference TRBV5-1 and TRBJ2-7): KAGVTQTPRYLIKTRGQQVTLSCSPISGHRSVSWYQQTPGQGLQFLFEYFSETQRNKGNFPGRFSGRQFSNSRSEMNVSTLELGDSALYLCASSLDRGTYEQYFGPGTRLTVT.

The CDR3 is CASSPTFTQVRYGYTF. CDR3 in DNA: TGCGCCAGCAGCCCCACCTTCACGCAGGTTCGATATGGCTACACCTTC. The V gene is TRBV5-1, the J gene TRBJ1-2; D not resolved. Trimming stripped 4 bases from V and 5 bases from J, with 21 bases between. In germline, CDR1 is SGHRS, CDR2 YFSETQ. CDR3 size: 16 residues.

V usage is TRBV11-2 and J usage is TRBJ2-1; 13 bases align to TRBD2. V was pared by 8 bases and J by 5 bases, with 6 bases of the junction left unmatched. The CDR3 consists of 15 residues. Germline loops: CDR1 SGHAT, CDR2 FQNNGV. The CDR3 sequence: CASSPGTSGDNEQFF. CDR3 in DNA: TGTGCCAGCTCCCCCGGGACTAGCGGGGACAATGAGCAGTTCTTC.

The V and J genes are TRBV7-2 and TRBJ2-2; 8 bases align to TRBD2. V was clipped by 3 bases and J by 6 bases; unmatched bases: 6. Germline CDR1 reads SGHTA; CDR2 reads FQGNSA. CDR3 length equals 15 residues. CDR3 in DNA: TGTGCCAGCAGCTTGGGCGGGGGGCAAGCCGGGGAGCTGTTTTTT. Translating gives CASSLGGGQAGELFF.

The chain couples TRBV5-4 to TRBJ2-3, with 11 positions matching TRBD2. Germline-derived CDR1 and CDR2 are SGHNT and YYREEE (reference sequence). V gave up 4 bases and J gave up 0 bases; unmatched junction bases: 10. This CDR3 has 18 residues. CDR3 sequence reads: CASSRTSGSSLSTDTQYF. Here the CDR3 DNA reads TGTGCCAGCAGCCGCACTAGCGGGAGCTCCCTAAGCACAGATACGCAGTATTTT.